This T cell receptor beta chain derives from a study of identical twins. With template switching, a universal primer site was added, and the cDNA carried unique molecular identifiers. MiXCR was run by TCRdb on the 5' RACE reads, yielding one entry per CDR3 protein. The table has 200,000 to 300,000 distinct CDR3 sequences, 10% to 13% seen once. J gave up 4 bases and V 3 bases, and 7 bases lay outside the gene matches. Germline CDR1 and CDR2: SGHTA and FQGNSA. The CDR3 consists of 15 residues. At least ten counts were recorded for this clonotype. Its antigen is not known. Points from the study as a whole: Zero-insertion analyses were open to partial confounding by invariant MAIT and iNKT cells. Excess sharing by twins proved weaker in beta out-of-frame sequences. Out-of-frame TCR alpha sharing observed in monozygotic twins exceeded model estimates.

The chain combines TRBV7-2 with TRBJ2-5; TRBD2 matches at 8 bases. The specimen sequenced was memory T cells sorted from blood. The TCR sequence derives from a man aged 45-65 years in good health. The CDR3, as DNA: TGTGCCAGCAGCTTTATATCGGGGGGGAGAGAGACCCAGTACTTC. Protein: CASSFISGGRETQYF.